This T cell receptor beta chain is drawn from a study of identical twins. The study, taken as a whole, reports: Within beta out-of-frame sequences, the excess sharing observed between twins was weaker.

Trimming cost V 2 bases and J 4 bases, with 9 bases left between them. The germline gives CDR1 ENHRY, CDR2 SYGVKD. The CDR3 length is 13 residues. TCRdb analysed the 5' RACE reads with MiXCR anew, one entry per CDR3 protein. Counted here are about 190,000 distinct CDR3 sequences, less than 20% occurring once; the ten biggest clones make up over 35%. As for this clonotype: What it recognizes is unknown.

The same sample was also used in a study of T cells expressing NK-cell markers. From that second work: NKG2C+ dominant clonotypes from over five donors made up about 1.0-7.0% of CD8+ T cells.

The source is a young woman in good health. The chain is built from TRBV10-3 and TRBJ2-7; no reliable D call. The sample comprised CD8+ T cells sorted from blood. CDR3 in amino acids: CAISEGDGYEQYF. DNA of the CDR3: TGTGCCATCAGTGAGGGGGATGGTTACGAGCAGTACTTC.